This TCR beta chain came from a study of T cell clusters in autoimmune cytopenias. Each sample's input was 250 ng genomic DNA, roughly 40,000 genome equivalents. One tube held mixed TRB-A and TRB-B primer pools for touch-down PCR. TCRdb derives one entry per CDR3 protein from the multiplex PCR reads, leaving out DNA. The listing contains thousands of distinct CDR3 sequences. The same sample was also used in a study of T cell repertoires in aging, cancer and after chemotherapy.

The TCR originated in a human donor in good health. The sequencing sample was made of peripheral blood.

CDR3: CATSRDLGVNTEAFF. The gene calls are TRBV15 and TRBJ1-1; with no DNA, the TCRdb D assignment of TRBD1 cannot be verified. The CDR3 has 15 residues. Germline V CDR1 and CDR2: LNHNV, YYDKDF (reference sequence). The variable domain in full, with the rest retrieved from reference TRBV15 and TRBJ1-1, is DAMVIQNPRYQVTQFGKPVTLSCSQTLNHNVMYWYQQKSSQAPKLLFHYYDKDFNNEADTPDNFQSRRPNTSFCFLDIRSPGLGDTAMYLCATSRDLGVNTEAFFGQGTRLTVV.